A selection of T cell receptor beta chains follows, all from one sample in a study of T cells after yellow fever vaccination. TCRdb used MiXCR to reprocess the 5' RACE reads, holding one entry per CDR3 protein. The profile shows about 99,000 distinct CDR3 sequences, around 5.8% of them singletons. The specimen was CD8+ T cells sorted from PBMCs, collected 10 days after the yellow fever booster vaccination. Receptors were obtained from a man between 18 and 35 years old who received the YFV17D yellow fever vaccine. The CDR3 runs from the conserved cysteine through the conserved F or W. D genes are given only for firm matches. Not every row has a clone size; where given, it reads once, few, many or a size class.

CDR3nt: TGCAGTGCGAGACAGGGGTTGAGGACTGAAGCTTTCTTT
CDR3aa: CSARQGLRTEAFF
d_gene: TRBD1
v_gene: TRBV20-1
j_gene: TRBJ1-1
len: 13
abundance: few

CDR3nt: TGTGCCAGCAGCTTCACGGTTACGGGCACAGATACGCAGTATTTT
CDR3aa: CASSFTVTGTDTQYF
d_gene: NA
v_gene: TRBV7-8
j_gene: TRBJ2-3
len: 15
abundance: many

CDR3nt: TGTGCCAGCAGCCGAGACAGACTTGAAGCTTTCTTT
CDR3aa: CASSRDRLEAFF
d_gene: NA
v_gene: TRBV7-2
j_gene: TRBJ1-1
len: 12
abundance: NA

CDR3nt: TGTGCCAGCAGCGGCGGGACAGGGACAGATGAGCAGTACTTC
CDR3aa: CASSGGTGTDEQYF
d_gene: TRBD1
v_gene: TRBV7-2
j_gene: TRBJ2-7
len: 14
abundance: NA

CDR3nt: TGTGCCAGCAGCTCGGACAGGAAAAGAACTGAAGCTTTCTTT
CDR3aa: CASSSDRKRTEAFF
d_gene: TRBD1
v_gene: TRBV7-7
j_gene: TRBJ1-1
len: 14
abundance: few

CDR3nt: TGTGCCAGCAGCTCTAGCCCCCTCAGGACCCAGTACTTC
CDR3aa: CASSSSPLRTQYF
d_gene: NA
v_gene: TRBV11-2
j_gene: TRBJ2-5
len: 13
abundance: NA

CDR3nt: TGCGCCAGCAGCCAAGATGGGGGACAGGTTTTTTTCGCTAATGAAAAACTGTTTTTT
CDR3aa: CASSQDGGQVFFANEKLFF
d_gene: TRBD1
v_gene: TRBV4-3
j_gene: TRBJ1-4
len: 19
abundance: NA

CDR3nt: TGCGCCAGCAGCGAGGGTTCCTACGAGCAGTACTTC
CDR3aa: CASSEGSYEQYF
d_gene: NA
v_gene: TRBV5-1
j_gene: TRBJ2-7
len: 12
abundance: many

CDR3nt: TGTGCCAGCAGTTTAAGTCAGGAAGTCGGTGGGGCCAACGTCCTGACTTTC
CDR3aa: CASSLSQEVGGANVLTF
d_gene: NA
v_gene: TRBV27
j_gene: TRBJ2-6
len: 17
abundance: many

CDR3nt: TGCGCCAGCAGCCAAGATTGGATGAGGCAGTATTTT
CDR3aa: CASSQDWMRQYF
d_gene: NA
v_gene: TRBV4-1
j_gene: TRBJ2-3
len: 12
abundance: NA

CDR3nt: TGTGCCAGCAGCTTATGGGGGGGACGCAATCAGCCCCAGCATTTT
CDR3aa: CASSLWGGRNQPQHF
d_gene: NA
v_gene: TRBV7-8
j_gene: TRBJ1-5
len: 15
abundance: few

CDR3nt: TGTGCCAGCAGCGGATACAGGGGCTGGGGTAATCATACCTTC
CDR3aa: CASSGYRGWGNHTF
d_gene: TRBD1
v_gene: TRBV5-5
j_gene: TRBJ1-2
len: 14
abundance: NA

CDR3nt: TGTGCCAGCGCCAAGGGAGGGACAGGTGTTAACACCGGGGAGCTGTTTTTT
CDR3aa: CASAKGGTGVNTGELFF
d_gene: NA
v_gene: TRBV6-6
j_gene: TRBJ2-2
len: 17
abundance: NA

CDR3nt: TGTGCCAGCAGCCTATCCCTGAACACAGATACGCAGTATTTT
CDR3aa: CASSLSLNTDTQYF
d_gene: NA
v_gene: TRBV27
j_gene: TRBJ2-3
len: 14
abundance: few

CDR3nt: TGTGCCAGCAGTGAAGGGCAGGGGCCCTTGGACACTGAAGCTTTCTTT
CDR3aa: CASSEGQGPLDTEAFF
d_gene: NA
v_gene: TRBV2
j_gene: TRBJ1-1
len: 16
abundance: many

CDR3nt: TGCAGTGCAAGTCCGACTAGCGGGGGTTTAGATACGCAGTATTTT
CDR3aa: CSASPTSGGLDTQYF
d_gene: TRBD2
v_gene: TRBV20-1
j_gene: TRBJ2-3
len: 15
abundance: few

CDR3nt: TGTGCCAGCAGCTTAGAGGCCCAGGTCAGATACACAGATACGCAGTATTTT
CDR3aa: CASSLEAQVRYTDTQYF
d_gene: NA
v_gene: TRBV11-2
j_gene: TRBJ2-3
len: 17
abundance: few

CDR3nt: TGTGCCAGCAGTCTCCTTAGCGGGGGGGCTGACGAGCAGTACTTC
CDR3aa: CASSLLSGGADEQYF
d_gene: TRBD2
v_gene: TRBV12-3/TRBV12-4
j_gene: TRBJ2-7
len: 15
abundance: NA

CDR3nt: TGTGCCATCAGTGAGTCGAGGCTAGCGGGGGAACCCCGGTGGTTC
CDR3aa: CAISESRLAGEPRWF
d_gene: TRBD2
v_gene: TRBV10-3
j_gene: TRBJ2-5
len: 15
abundance: NA

CDR3nt: TGTGCCAGCAGTACGCTCAGGGGGGACGGCTACACCTTC
CDR3aa: CASSTLRGDGYTF
d_gene: TRBD1
v_gene: TRBV27
j_gene: TRBJ1-2
len: 13
abundance: few